The clone carrying this T cell receptor (beta chain) has a single count. Antigen: not known. The CDR3 runs 15 residues. With 2 bases clipped from V and 4 bases from J, the junction kept 7 bases outside the gene matches. Germline CDR1 and CDR2: SGHRS and YFSETQ. This entry belongs to a study of cytomegalovirus exposure and HLA in healthy donors. Use of 60 Vbeta and 13 Jbeta primers characterized the PCR. The table came from immunoSEQ multiplex PCR; TCRdb's copy has only in-frame clones and leaves some out. The sample carries under 90,000 clones, around 80% recorded once. Overall study results and limits: For presence/absence analyses, sequencing depth was assumed to be roughly uniform across donors.

The clonotype was recovered from a man in his forties or fifties in good health and CMV-seronegative. The rearrangement links TRBV5-1 to TRBJ2-5; 8 bases map to TRBD2. The material sequenced was PBMCs. The CDR3 sequence is CASSFERELAETQYF. CDR3 DNA sequence: TGCGCCAGCAGCTTTGAGCGGGAGCTTGCAGAGACCCAGTACTTC. The full variable domain, with the rest looked up from reference TRBV5-1 and TRBJ2-5, is KAGVTQTPRYLIKTRGQQVTLSCSPISGHRSVSWYQQTPGQGLQFLFEYFSETQRNKGNFPGRFSGRQFSNSRSEMNVSTLELGDSALYLCASSFERELAETQYFGPGTRLLVL.